The 11 T cell receptor beta chains presented below share a single source sample, sequenced in a study of cytomegalovirus exposure and HLA in healthy donors. Only in-frame clones appear in the TCRdb table, and some are missing; sequencing was by immunoSEQ multiplex PCR. The sample carries around 240,000 clones, around 89% recorded once. Source material: PBMCs. Receptors were obtained from a woman under 30 in good health and CMV-seronegative.

The CDR3 region is CASSIGGRTTEAFF. CDR3 bases: TGTGCCAGTAGTATTGGGGGCAGGACCACTGAAGCTTTCTTT. This chain joins TRBV19 and TRBJ1-1; TRBD1 is a possible D gene (6 bases). CDR3 length equals 14 residues. The V gene lost 3 bases and the J gene lost 4 bases, with 12 bases spanning the gap. CDR1 and CDR2 (germline): LNHDA, SQIVND (reference sequence). Full variable domain (outside the CDR3, taken from reference TRBV19 and TRBJ1-1): DGGITQSPKYLFRKEGQNVTLSCEQNLNHDAMYWYRQDPGQGLRLIYYSQIVNDFQKGDIAEGYSVSREKKESFPLTVTSAQKNPTAFYLCASSIGGRTTEAFFGQGTRLTVV.

The genes are TRBV7-9 and TRBJ2-1; D call uncertain. Deletions cut 5 bases from V and 3 bases from J, with 8 bases between. This CDR3 region has 13 residues. Germline V gene sequence: CDR1 SEHNR, CDR2 FQNEAQ (reference sequence). CDR3 nucleotide sequence: TGTGCCAGCAGCCCCATGCGCTACAATGAGCAGTTCTTC. This encodes CASSPMRYNEQFF.

The chain couples TRBV4-1 to TRBJ1-5, with 7 bases identical to TRBD1. J gave up 2 bases and V 8 bases, and 9 bases lay outside the gene matches. The V gene's germline CDR1 is MGHRA and CDR2 YSYEKL. The CDR3 totals 15 residues. The CDR3 region is CASARQGEGNQPQHF. CDR3 DNA: TGCGCCAGCGCTAGACAGGGAGAAGGCAATCAGCCCCAGCATTTT.

The V call is TRBV6-1, the J call TRBJ2-5; 8 bases are a match to TRBD1. Trimming took 6 bases from V and 5 from J; bases not matched to a gene: 11. The CDR3 extends over 15 amino acids. Germline lookup yields CDR1 MNHNS and CDR2 SASEGT. CDR3 bases: TGTGCCAGCAGGGCCCGGACAGGGTTTATTGAGACCCAGTACTTC. This codes for CASRARTGFIETQYF.

The chain employs TRBV4-3 and TRBJ2-7; possible D gene TRBD2, 5 bases. This CDR3 is built from 14 residues. Germline CDR1 and CDR2: LGHNA and YSLEER. Trimming took off 0 bases at V and 5 bases at J, with 11 bases between the two ends. Here the CDR3 DNA reads TGCGCCAGCAGCCAAGATCAGAGGGTCCACGAGCAGTACTTC. Protein product: CASSQDQRVHEQYF.

The chain uses TRBV7-9 and TRBJ2-2; perhaps TRBD1 as D (6 bases). Germline V gene lookup returns CDR1 SEHNR and CDR2 FQNEAQ (reference sequence). With 5 bases removed from V and 1 base from J, the gap between germline ends came to 11 bases. This CDR3 is built from 15 residues. The CDR3 spells CASSPTGQNTGELFF. For the CDR3, the DNA is TGTGCCAGCAGCCCAACGGGACAGAACACCGGGGAGCTGTTTTTT.

The J gene is TRBJ1-1, the V gene TRBV29-1, with unresolved D. This CDR3 has 13 residues. Trimming cost V 4 bases and J 1 base, with 10 bases left between them. From germline, CDR1 is SQVTM and CDR2 ANQGSEA. CDR3 sequence (DNA): TGCAGCGTTGGTTTTGGGCAGAACACTGAAGCTTTCTTT. Translating it yields CSVGFGQNTEAFF.

The CDR3: CASIPEGQENYGYTF. The CDR3 DNA follows: TGTGCCAGCATCCCCGAGGGACAGGAGAACTATGGCTACACCTTC. This rearrangement joins TRBV28 to TRBJ1-2; 8 nucleotides match TRBD1. Germline assignment: CDR1 MDHEN and CDR2 SYDVKM. This CDR3 has 15 residues. V gave up 7 bases and J gave up 2 bases; unmatched junction bases: 9.

This clone was observed a few times. The CDR3 sequence is CASSQAGTAYGYTF. In DNA form, the CDR3 reads TGCGCCAGCAGCCAAGCAGGGACAGCATATGGCTACACCTTC. The genes are TRBV4-1 and TRBJ1-2, with TRBD1 identical over 7 bases. Per the germline V gene, CDR1 is MGHRA and CDR2 is YSYEKL. The CDR3 covers 14 residues. Losses at the gene ends were 1 base for V and 5 bases for J; bases not matched to a gene: 4.

This clone was observed a single time. The chain carries TRBV6-5 and TRBJ2-3, with D perhaps matching TRBD1 (6 bases). This CDR3 is built from 15 residues. The germline gives CDR1 MNHEY, CDR2 SVGAGI. V lost 6 bases and J lost 4, with 17 bases in between. For the CDR3, the DNA is TGTGCCAGCAGCCCGGGACAAGCCGTGTCAGATACGCAGTATTTT. This sequence encodes CASSPGQAVSDTQYF.

This clone has only one observation. The genes are TRBV6-5 and TRBJ1-2; 7 bases map to TRBD1. V shed 4 bases and J 3 bases; nucleotides not matched to a gene: 8. The CDR3 loop spans 15 amino acids. Looked up from germline, CDR1 is MNHEY and CDR2 is SVGAGI. This chain's CDR3 is CASSSYRGEDYGYTF. The CDR3, as DNA: TGTGCCAGCAGTTCCTACAGGGGCGAGGACTATGGCTACACCTTC.